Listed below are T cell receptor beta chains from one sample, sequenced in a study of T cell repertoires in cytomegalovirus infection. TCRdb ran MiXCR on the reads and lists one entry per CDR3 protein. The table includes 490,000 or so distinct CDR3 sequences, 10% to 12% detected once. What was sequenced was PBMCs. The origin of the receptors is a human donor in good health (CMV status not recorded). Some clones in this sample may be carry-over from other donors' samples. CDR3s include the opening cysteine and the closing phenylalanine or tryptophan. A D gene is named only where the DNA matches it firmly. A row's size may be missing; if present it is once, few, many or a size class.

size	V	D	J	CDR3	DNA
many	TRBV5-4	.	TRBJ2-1	CASSSRVEGDEQFF	TGTGCCAGCAGCTCCAGGGTGGAGGGGGATGAGCAGTTCTTC
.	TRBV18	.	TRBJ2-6	CASSSRDGASGANVLTF	TGTGCCAGCTCATCCCGGGACGGAGCCTCTGGGGCCAACGTCCTGACTTTC
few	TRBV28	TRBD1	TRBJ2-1	CASSPGQLYNEQFF	TGTGCCAGCAGTCCGGGACAGCTATACAATGAGCAGTTCTTC
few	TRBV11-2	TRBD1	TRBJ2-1	CASSWDRGYNEQFF	TGTGCCAGCAGCTGGGACAGGGGGTACAATGAGCAGTTCTTC
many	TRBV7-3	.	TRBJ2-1	CASSLGEGYNEQFF	TGTGCCAGCAGCTTGGGAGAAGGGTACAATGAGCAGTTCTTC
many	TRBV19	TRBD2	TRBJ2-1	CASTLAGIPGEQFF	TGTGCCAGTACCCTAGCGGGCATCCCGGGTGAGCAGTTCTTC
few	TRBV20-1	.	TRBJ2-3	CSARSFRADTQYF	TGCAGTGCTAGAAGTTTCAGGGCAGATACGCAGTATTTT
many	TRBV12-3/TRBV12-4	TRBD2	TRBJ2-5	CASSTSGGGQETQYF	TGTGCCAGCAGTACTAGCGGGGGGGGACAAGAGACCCAGTACTTC
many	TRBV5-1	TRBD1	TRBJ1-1	CASSLPPGQNMNTEAFF	TGCGCCAGCAGCCTGCCACCGGGACAGAACATGAACACTGAAGCTTTCTTT
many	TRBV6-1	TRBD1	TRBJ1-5	CASSEQGTGSFYQPQHF	TGTGCCAGCAGTGAACAGGGGACAGGTTCTTTTTATCAGCCCCAGCATTTT
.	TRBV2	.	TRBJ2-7	CASSESFDGSYEQYF	TGTGCCAGCAGTGAAAGTTTCGACGGGTCCTACGAGCAGTACTTC
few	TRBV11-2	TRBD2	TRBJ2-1	CASSQPPGGGNVNEQFF	TGTGCCAGCAGCCAACCCCCGGGGGGGGGAAATGTCAATGAGCAGTTCTTC
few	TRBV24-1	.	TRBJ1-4	CATSDIRSEKLFF	TGTGCCACCAGTGATATCCGTAGTGAAAAACTGTTTTTT
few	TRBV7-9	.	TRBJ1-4	CASSLEGLGQEKLFF	TGTGCCAGCAGCTTAGAAGGCCTAGGACAAGAAAAACTGTTTTTT
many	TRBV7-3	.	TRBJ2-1	CASSPPGDNEQFF	TGTGCCAGCAGCCCCCCGGGTGACAATGAGCAGTTCTTC
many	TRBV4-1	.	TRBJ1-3	CASSQDPGAGNTIYF	TGCGCCAGCAGCCAAGATCCTGGTGCCGGAAACACCATATATTTT
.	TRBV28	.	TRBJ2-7	CASGYRQYEQYF	TGTGCCAGCGGATACAGGCAGTACGAGCAGTACTTC
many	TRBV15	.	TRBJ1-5	CATSREHHQPQHF	TGTGCCACCAGCAGAGAACATCATCAGCCCCAGCATTTT
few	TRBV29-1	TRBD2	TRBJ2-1	CSVDASGTYNEQFF	TGCAGCGTTGATGCTAGCGGGACCTACAATGAGCAGTTCTTC
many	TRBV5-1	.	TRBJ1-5	CASSWGGANQPQHF	TGCGCCAGCAGCTGGGGGGGGGCAAATCAGCCCCAGCATTTT
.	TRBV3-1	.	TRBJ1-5	CASSPGATSNQPQHF	TGTGCCAGCAGCCCAGGGGCTACTAGCAATCAGCCCCAGCATTTT
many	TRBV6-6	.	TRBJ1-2	CASTDRREANYGYTF	TGTGCCAGCACTGACAGGCGGGAAGCTAACTATGGCTACACCTTC
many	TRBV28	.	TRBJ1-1	CASSLWGGGGNTEAFF	TGTGCCAGCAGTTTATGGGGTGGAGGGGGGAACACTGAAGCTTTCTTT
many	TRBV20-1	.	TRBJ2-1	CSASRSRDSYNEQFF	TGCAGTGCTTCCCGCTCCAGGGACTCCTACAATGAGCAGTTCTTC
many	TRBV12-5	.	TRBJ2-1	CASGPPRVGSLYNEQFF	TGTGCTAGTGGTCCCCCCCGCGTTGGCAGCCTCTACAATGAGCAGTTCTTC
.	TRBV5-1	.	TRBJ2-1	CASSLLGASSYNEQFF	TGCGCCAGCAGCTTGTTGGGGGCCAGCTCCTACAATGAGCAGTTCTTC
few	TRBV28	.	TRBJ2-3	CASSSQISGSDLRRYF	TGTGCCAGCAGTTCCCAGATTAGCGGATCTGACCTTAGGCGGTATTTT
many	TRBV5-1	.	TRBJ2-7	CASSLDQGSYEQYF	TGCGCCAGCAGCTTGGATCAGGGGTCCTACGAGCAGTACTTC
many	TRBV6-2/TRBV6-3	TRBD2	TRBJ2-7	CASSYAGLAGEIPYEQYF	TGTGCCAGCAGTTACGCCGGACTAGCGGGAGAAATTCCCTACGAGCAGTACTTC
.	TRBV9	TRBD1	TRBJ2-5	CASSEPFGQGGETQYF	TGTGCCAGCAGCGAACCCTTCGGACAGGGGGGGGAGACCCAGTACTTC
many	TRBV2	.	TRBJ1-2	CASAAYGYTF	TGTGCCAGCGCGGCCTATGGCTACACCTTC
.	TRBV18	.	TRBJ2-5	CASSPRGDETQYF	TGTGCCAGCTCACCACGGGGGGACGAGACCCAGTACTTC
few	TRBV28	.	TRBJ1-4	CATLDEKLFF	TGTGCCACCCTAGACGAAAAACTGTTTTTT
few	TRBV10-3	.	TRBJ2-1	CAISVNRSPNEQFF	TGTGCCATCAGTGTGAACCGAAGTCCCAATGAGCAGTTCTTC
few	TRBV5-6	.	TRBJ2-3	CASSLQRGQNTDTQYF	TGTGCCAGCAGCTTGCAGCGGGGACAAAACACAGATACGCAGTATTTT
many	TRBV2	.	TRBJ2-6	CASSVTQAGANVLTF	TGTGCCAGCAGTGTGACGCAAGCTGGGGCCAACGTCCTGACTTTC
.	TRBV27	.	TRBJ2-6	CASSADPGAFGANVLTF	TGTGCCAGCAGTGCGGACCCGGGGGCGTTTGGGGCCAACGTCCTGACTTTC
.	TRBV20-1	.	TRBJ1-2	CSATGSKLGDTF	TGCAGTGCTACCGGGTCCAAGTTAGGAGACACCTTC
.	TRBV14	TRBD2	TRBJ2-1	CASSQGLAGFSYNEQFF	TGTGCCAGCAGCCAGGGACTAGCGGGGTTCTCCTACAATGAGCAGTTCTTC
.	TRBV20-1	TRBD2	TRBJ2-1	CSAEPLAGGIEQFF	TGCAGTGCTGAACCCCTAGCGGGAGGGATCGAGCAGTTCTTC
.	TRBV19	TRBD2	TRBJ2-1	CASSIDVSGRAFGNEQFF	TGTGCCAGTAGTATAGATGTCAGCGGGAGGGCCTTCGGCAATGAGCAGTTCTTC
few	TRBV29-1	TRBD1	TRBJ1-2	CSVRTGDYGYTF	TGCAGCGTACGGACAGGGGACTATGGCTACACCTTC
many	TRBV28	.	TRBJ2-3	CASSLTNTQYF	TGTGCCAGCAGTTTAACCAATACGCAGTATTTT
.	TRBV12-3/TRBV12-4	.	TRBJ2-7	CASSLGGRNYEQYF	TGTGCCAGCAGTTTAGGAGGCCGGAACTACGAGCAGTACTTC
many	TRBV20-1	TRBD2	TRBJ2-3	CSASSGGATDTQYF	TGCAGTGCTAGTAGCGGGGGAGCAACAGATACGCAGTATTTT
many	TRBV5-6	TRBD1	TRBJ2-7	CASSLLGQGSYEQYF	TGTGCCAGCAGCCTGCTAGGACAGGGATCCTACGAGCAGTACTTC
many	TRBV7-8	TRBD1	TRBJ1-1	CASSLPGGDTEAFF	TGTGCCAGCAGCTTACCAGGGGGCGACACTGAAGCTTTCTTT
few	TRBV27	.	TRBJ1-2	CASSQGLTRGYGYTF	TGTGCCAGCAGTCAGGGACTCACAAGGGGCTATGGCTACACCTTC
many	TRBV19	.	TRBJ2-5	CASSIRWGQRNQETQYF	TGTGCCAGTAGTATAAGGTGGGGCCAGCGGAACCAAGAGACCCAGTACTTC
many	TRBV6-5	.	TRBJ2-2	CATVRRGNTGELFF	TGTGCCACCGTCCGGCGGGGGAACACCGGGGAGCTGTTTTTT